The T cell receptor (beta chain) under discussion was sequenced for a study of T cells in Graves' hyperthyroidism and ophthalmopathy. CDR1 is SGHRS, CDR2 YFSETQ, per germline. This CDR3 is 14 amino acids long. V shed 4 bases and J shed 6 bases, with 17 bases lying between them. RNA transcripts yielded amplified TCR beta CDR3 regions. First-round RT-PCR targeting the TCR CDR3 was performed with the HTBI primer set. TCRdb redid the calling of the multiplex PCR reads with MiXCR, one entry per CDR3 protein. The profile shows about 760,000 distinct CDR3 sequences, approximately 40% of them singletons. Study-wide findings and caveats: Most expanded thyroid clonotypes above 0.001 also appeared in blood. Model output signaled ophthalmopathy a median roughly 6.5 months ahead of onset.

Exclusion criteria comprised uncontrolled infection, other autoimmune disease, pregnancy or lactation. Regarding this clonotype: Its antigen is still unknown.

The specimen sequenced was blood. The gene calls are TRBV5-1 and TRBJ2-7; D not certain. This TCR came from a woman in her thirties or forties with Graves' hyperthyroidism. CDR3 amino acids: CASSLRTGPGEQYF. CDR3 bases: TGCGCCAGCAGCCTACGGACCGGCCCTGGCGAGCAGTACTTC.